This TCR beta chain stems from a study of regulatory T cells in long-lasting Graves disease. Background on the study: Persistent Graves' disease denoted over 5 years of antithyroid drugs plus positive TSH receptor antibodies.

The V and J ends lost 11 bases and 7 bases, in that order; junction bases with no gene match: 9. Germline CDR1 MDHEN, CDR2 SYDVKM. The CDR3 is made up of 14 amino acids. Study-level points and caveats: Samples came from peripheral blood alone, without thyroid tissue. The persistent group shared 3,000 or so public clonotypes, more than the roughly 970 shared by new patients. Gene preferences differed: TRBV28, TRBJ1-2, TRBJ2-5 in persistent cases.

iRepertoire HTBI primers and Arm-PCR of CDR3 regions built TCR beta libraries. TCRdb independently ran MiXCR on the multiplex PCR reads; one entry per CDR3 protein. The sample has 400,000 to 600,000 distinct CDR3 sequences, around a fifth seen once. Time point reported: persistent/refractory GD, antithyroid drugs over 5 years with positive TRAb. RNA isolated from PBMCs was used to make the TCR library. This clonotype has a single count. As yet, its antigen is unknown. The input for sequencing was peripheral blood mononuclear cells (PBMCs), taken when the disease was refractory, from a patient treated with antithyroid drugs. The clonotype originates from a female donor with Graves disease. This chain joins TRBV28 and TRBJ1-6; 9 bases are a match to TRBD1. Here the CDR3 DNA reads TGTGCCTCGAAGCGGGACAGGGACAATTCACCCCTCCACTTT. This translates into CASKRDRDNSPLHF.